This entry features one T cell receptor beta chain sequence. In the original analysis: Reference gene primer amplification in the assay estimated nucleated cell counts. Method: immunoSEQ multiplex PCR; TCRdb's copy keeps in-frame clones and lacks some. V and J calls and clone size come straight from that table; D and trimming were deduced from the DNA. The data show approximately 60,000 clones, 65% to 85% seen once. This sample was included in a study of blood T cell repertoires in COVID-19. Across the study: PBMCs, B-cell-depleted T cells, or T cells were the source of the cDNA or gDNA that made up the material.

With 11 bases clipped from V and 4 bases from J, the junction kept 8 bases outside the gene matches. The CDR3 has 13 residues. CDR1 and CDR2 (germline): MDHEN, SYDVKM. The sequenced sample consisted of peripheral blood. The chain uses TRBV28 and TRBJ1-1; 9 bases agree with TRBD1. The clonotype originates from a woman older than 75 with active or convalescent COVID-19. CDR3 amino acids: CAGKTGGITEAFF. The CDR3 coding sequence is TGTGCCGGAAAAACAGGGGGCATCACTGAAGCTTTCTTT.